The clone carrying this T cell receptor (beta chain) was detected only a few times. The antigen remains unidentified. Genomic DNA from each subset was divided evenly over several immunoSEQ plates. The table came from immunoSEQ multiplex PCR; TCRdb's copy has only in-frame clones and leaves some out. The sample consists of roughly 2.1 million clones, more than 85% of them appearing once. As defined, naive CD8 cells were CD45RO-negative and positively selected for CCR7, with terminally differentiated effector memory CD45RA+ cells excluded. V gave up 1 base and J gave up 0 bases, with 4 bases separating them. The CDR3 length is 15 residues. Germline-derived CDR1 and CDR2 are SEHNR and FQNEAQ (reference sequence). This sample was taken from a study of shared clonotypes between healthy human individuals. Study in general: Each donor's CD8 memory used one plate, CD8 naive two, each CD4 subset three.

Notes on the study in general: The four-donor shared clonotypes exceeded non-shared clonotypes in generation probability, with non-shared ones scoring lower. Among the subsets, naive ones generally showed larger estimated richness than memory ones.

Sequencing input: naive CD8+ T cells from PBMCs. This TCR was recovered from a man aged 18 to 29 in good health. Some clones in this sample may be carry-over from other donors' samples. This chain links TRBV7-9 with TRBJ2-6; D remains unclear. CDR3 sequence (DNA): TGTGCCAGCAGCTTAGGGTACTCTGGGGCCAACGTCCTGACTTTC. It encodes CASSLGYSGANVLTF.